Listed below are T cell receptor beta chains from one sample, sequenced in a study of siplizumab effects on memory and regulatory T cells. Only in-frame clones appear in the TCRdb table, and some are missing; sequencing was by immunoSEQ multiplex PCR. There are 40,000 to 45,000 clones in the sample; around 89% occur only once, and around 0.25% lies in the top ten. Sequencing used naive CD4+ T cells sorted from blood. All receptors derive from a human donor in good health. Both conserved end residues are part of each CDR3. D genes are given only for firm matches. Size values are once, few and many counts, or a class for expanded clones, and some rows have none.

D,V,length,J,size,DNA,CDR3
NA,TRBV5-1,14,TRBJ2-5,NA,TGCGCCAGCAGCTTGGGAACAAGCCAAGAGACCCAGTACTTC,CASSLGTSQETQYF
TRBD2,TRBV7-3,17,TRBJ2-1,NA,TGTGCCAGCAGCACCCGGACTAGCGTCCTTGCCTACAATGAGCAGTTCTTC,CASSTRTSVLAYNEQFF
TRBD1,TRBV30,14,TRBJ2-7,NA,TGTGCCTGGACCCAAGGGGACAGGGATCGCGAGCAGTACTTC,CAWTQGDRDREQYF
TRBD2,TRBV2,15,TRBJ2-2,NA,TGTGCCAGCAGTGAACGGGAGGGGAGCACCGGGGAGCTGTTTTTT,CASSEREGSTGELFF
TRBD1,TRBV19,15,TRBJ1-4,few,TGTGCCAGTAGTCAGAACAGGGGGAGAGGTGAAAAACTGTTTTTT,CASSQNRGRGEKLFF
NA,TRBV10-1,13,TRBJ2-5,NA,TGCGCCAGCAGTGAGTTTAACAAGAGACCCCAGTACTTC,CASSEFNKRPQYF
TRBD1,TRBV27,16,TRBJ2-5,NA,TGTGCCAGCAGTTTAATCGGGACAGGGAGGAGGGAGACCCAGTACTTC,CASSLIGTGRRETQYF
NA,TRBV10-3,16,TRBJ1-1,once,TGTGCCATCAGTGACCCAAAAGGACGGAAGAACACTGAAGCTTTCTTT,CAISDPKGRKNTEAFF
TRBD2,TRBV9,19,TRBJ2-1,NA,TGTGCCAGCAGCACACGGACTAGCGGGTCTCTGAGCTCCTACAATGAGCAGTTCTTC,CASSTRTSGSLSSYNEQFF
TRBD1,TRBV27,13,TRBJ1-5,NA,TGTGCCAGCAGGCCACAGGGGGGTGAGCCCCAGCATTTT,CASRPQGGEPQHF
NA,TRBV21-1,14,TRBJ2-4,once,TGTGCCAGCACCCCTACACATTCCAAAAACATTCAGTACTTC,CASTPTHSKNIQYF
NA,TRBV28,13,TRBJ2-2,NA,TGTGCCAGCCGAGAGGGGAACACCGGGGAGCTGTTTTTT,CASREGNTGELFF
NA,TRBV4-1,16,TRBJ2-2,NA,TGCGCCAGCAGCCCACTAAGGTGGCTTGACACCGGGGAGCTGTTTTTT,CASSPLRWLDTGELFF
NA,TRBV27,13,TRBJ2-7,NA,TGTGCCAGCAGTTTTGGGGTCTTCTACGAGCAGTACTTC,CASSFGVFYEQYF
NA,TRBV7-9,13,TRBJ2-2,NA,TGTGCCAGAGCAGCTGCGAACACCGGGGAGCTGTTTTTT,CARAAANTGELFF
NA,TRBV7-9,15,TRBJ2-2,few,TGTGCCACCACTATGGGACGGGCGAACACCGGGGAGCTGTTTTTT,CATTMGRANTGELFF
NA,TRBV5-5,14,TRBJ1-6,NA,TGTGCCAGCAGCTTACAGGGAGTAGGTTCACCCCTCCACTTT,CASSLQGVGSPLHF
NA,TRBV19,12,TRBJ1-1,NA,TGTGCCAGTAGTATGGGTGAAACTGAAGCTTTCTTT,CASSMGETEAFF
NA,TRBV5-1,15,TRBJ2-7,once,TGCGCCAGCAGCTTGGACCCCGGGAGCTCCTACGAGCAGTACTTC,CASSLDPGSSYEQYF
TRBD2,TRBV30,21,TRBJ2-3,NA,TGTGCCTGGAGTGTATTATCGCGGCTAGCGGGAGAGGGATTTCGGGCAGATACGCAGTATTTT,CAWSVLSRLAGEGFRADTQYF
NA,TRBV19,15,TRBJ1-5,NA,TGTGCCAGTAGTGAGGCAGCTAATAGCAATCAGCCCCAGCATTTT,CASSEAANSNQPQHF
TRBD2,TRBV28,18,TRBJ2-3,NA,TGTGCCAGCAGTTTGGGTGGGACTAGCGGGAGATGGGCAGATACGCAGTATTTT,CASSLGGTSGRWADTQYF
TRBD1,TRBV6-1,14,TRBJ1-4,NA,TGTGCCAGCAGGGTCGGGACAGGGGAGGAAAAACTGTTTTTT,CASRVGTGEEKLFF
TRBD2,TRBV7-2,19,TRBJ2-1,once,TGTGCCAGCAGCCCCCGAATGGAGCGGTTGCGGGGGGACAACAATGAGCAGTTCTTC,CASSPRMERLRGDNNEQFF
NA,TRBV7-6,12,TRBJ2-7,NA,TGTGCCAGCAGCTTAGTTTCCTACGAGCAGTACTTC,CASSLVSYEQYF
TRBD2,TRBV7-8,14,TRBJ2-7,NA,TGTGCCAGCAGCTTAAGAGCGGGGGCATACGAGCAGTACTTC,CASSLRAGAYEQYF
NA,TRBV11-2,15,TRBJ1-4,NA,TGTGCCAGCAGCTTAGACAGGGGAACTAATGAAAAACTGTTTTTT,CASSLDRGTNEKLFF
TRBD2,TRBV14,20,TRBJ2-1,NA,TGTGCCAGCAGCCAAGACTTCGGGACTAGCGGGAGGGCCAACTACAATGAGCAGTTCTTC,CASSQDFGTSGRANYNEQFF
NA,TRBV6-5,11,TRBJ1-2,NA,TGTGCCAGCAGTTGGGACGGTTTCTACACCTTC,CASSWDGFYTF
NA,TRBV11-2,14,TRBJ1-1,NA,TGTGCCAGCAGCTTGTTAGATCGGGGAGGTGAAGCTTTCTTT,CASSLLDRGGEAFF
NA,TRBV10-3,16,TRBJ1-3,NA,TGTGCCATCAGTGAGTTACCACAGGGATCCGGAAACACCATATATTTT,CAISELPQGSGNTIYF
TRBD1,TRBV5-1,14,TRBJ2-7,NA,TGCGCCAGCAGCTTGGGGGACAGGGTTTCCGAGCAGTACTTC,CASSLGDRVSEQYF
NA,TRBV7-9,16,TRBJ2-2,NA,TGTGCCAGCAGCCCCCCAGGGGACGGGAACACCGGGGAGCTGTTTTTT,CASSPPGDGNTGELFF
TRBD1,TRBV5-1,16,TRBJ1-1,NA,TGCGCCAGCAGCGACAGAAGACAGGGCGGTGGCACTGAAGCTTTCTTT,CASSDRRQGGGTEAFF
NA,TRBV5-6,14,TRBJ2-5,once,TGTGCCAGCAGCTTGGTTCGGTCTCAAGAGACCCAGTACTTC,CASSLVRSQETQYF
NA,TRBV10-3,14,TRBJ2-4,NA,TGTGCCATCAGTGAGTCCCCAGATAAAAACATTCAGTACTTC,CAISESPDKNIQYF
NA,TRBV7-9,15,TRBJ1-3,NA,TGTGCCAGCACACTCTCCGGGACCTCCGGAAACACCATATATTTT,CASTLSGTSGNTIYF
NA,TRBV7-2,14,TRBJ2-7,NA,TGTGCCAGCAGCTTAGGTCCAGCCTCCTACGAGCAGTACTTC,CASSLGPASYEQYF
TRBD1,TRBV18,16,TRBJ1-1,NA,TGTGCCAGCTCGCTTCTTCAGGGGGCCGGGGAAACTGAAGCTTTCTTT,CASSLLQGAGETEAFF
NA,TRBV18,16,TRBJ1-1,NA,TGTGCCAGCTCACCAATGTCGCAGGGCCAGGACACTGAAGCTTTCTTT,CASSPMSQGQDTEAFF
TRBD1,TRBV6-1,15,TRBJ2-7,NA,TGTGCCAGCAGTAGACAGGGCCCTCTGGTTTACGAGCAGTACTTC,CASSRQGPLVYEQYF
NA,TRBV30,16,TRBJ1-2,NA,TGTGCCTGGAGTGTATTACGAGGGCTTCCTACGGGAGGCTACACCTTC,CAWSVLRGLPTGGYTF
NA,TRBV18,14,TRBJ2-7,NA,TGTGCCAGCTCACCCCAGGGGAGGGCGTACGAGCAGTACTTC,CASSPQGRAYEQYF
TRBD1,TRBV12-5,14,TRBJ1-2,NA,TGTGCTAATGATGGCGGGACAGGGGTTTCTGGCTACACCTTC,CANDGGTGVSGYTF
TRBD1,TRBV4-1,16,TRBJ2-1,NA,TGCGCCAGCAGCCCGGGACAGGCCCAGACCTACAATGAGCAGTTCTTC,CASSPGQAQTYNEQFF
NA,TRBV11-2,14,TRBJ2-7,NA,TGTGCCAGCAGCTTAGTGAGGGAATCGTACGAGCAGTACTTC,CASSLVRESYEQYF
NA,TRBV6-6,14,TRBJ2-5,once,TGTGCCAGCAGGCGTGGAGGGGTCGAAGAGACCCAGTACTTC,CASRRGGVEETQYF